Detailed here is one TCR beta chain. The data stem from a study of Ad26.COV2.S vaccination and SARS-CoV-2 variants. Study at large: Intramuscularly, Ad26.COV2.S was given either once or twice, 56 days apart.

Clones were sequenced by immunoSEQ multiplex PCR, and TCRdb holds only the in-frame ones, with some missing. The sample contains 380,000 or so clones, 88% of which appear only once. Treatment specified: around 19 received Ad26.COV2.S at low or high dose, single or two shots; about 5 received placebo; per-sample allocation not given. Collection of the samples took place on day 63 after the first injection of vaccine or placebo. This Boston cohort included adults aged 18-55 years. Immunization relied on an Ad26 vector, which expressed Wuhan-strain SARS-CoV-2 spike. The CDR3 is 14 residues long. From germline, CDR1 is MDHEN and CDR2 SYDVKM. Germline trimming cut 6 bases from V and 4 bases from J; bases unmatched to any gene: 5.

The J gene is TRBJ2-7, the V gene TRBV28; 11 bases agree with TRBD1. The sequence derives from a person between 18 and 59 years old who received the Ad26.COV2.S COVID-19 vaccine or a placebo. The input for sequencing was peripheral blood, taken in a trial of Ad26.COV2.S vaccine versus placebo. DNA for the CDR3: TGTGCCAGCAGCCCCGGGGACAGGGGGTACGAGCAGTACTTC. It translates to CASSPGDRGYEQYF.